Below, 13 T cell receptor beta chains from the same sample are listed, as sequenced in a study of blood T cell repertoires in COVID-19. Profiled with immunoSEQ multiplex PCR; TCRdb holds only in-frame clones, not every one. The sample lists some 510,000 clones, 88% occurring once. The sequenced sample was PBMCs or T cells enriched from blood (not recorded which). The receptors shown here come from a middle-aged woman who had recovered from COVID-19.

The rearrangement links TRBV3-1 (or the pseudogene TRBV3-2) to TRBJ2-1; weak D call: TRBD2 (5 bases). CDR3 length: 12 amino acids. CDR1 is LGHDT and CDR2 is YNNKEL in the germline V gene (reference sequence). V was clipped by 1 base and J by 8 bases, with 6 bases between them. The CDR3 protein is CASSQVGDEQFF. The DNA for the CDR3 is TGTGCCAGCAGCCAAGTCGGGGATGAGCAGTTCTTC.

This chain joins TRBV11-3 and TRBJ2-2; D is unclear. The CDR3 is 15 residues long. The germline gives CDR1 SGHNT, CDR2 YENEEA. The ends were cut back, 5 bases at V and 3 bases at J, with 13 bases in the middle. CDR3 sequence reads: CASSRDARDTGELFF. In DNA, the CDR3 is TGTGCCAGCAGCCGTGATGCTCGGGACACCGGGGAGCTGTTTTTT.

In nucleotides, the CDR3 is TGTGCCAGCAGTTCTACAGTTAGCAATCAGCCCCAGCATTTT. It is translated as CASSSTVSNQPQHF. This chain links TRBV6-5 with TRBJ1-5, with D uncertain. The CDR3 is 14 residues long. V was pared by 4 bases and J by 0 bases, with 7 bases between. The germline V gene has CDR1 MNHEY and CDR2 SVGAGI.

The chain has TRBV19 and TRBJ1-5; TRBD1 agrees at 7 bases. Germline values: CDR1 LNHDA, CDR2 SQIVND (reference sequence). The CDR3 spans 16 residues. Trimming cost V 4 bases and J 0 bases; bases outside gene matches: 6. DNA of the CDR3: TGTGCCAGTAGTAGAAACAGGGGAGGTAGCAATCAGCCCCAGCATTTT. This codes for CASSRNRGGSNQPQHF. The whole variable domain, filled in from reference TRBV19 and TRBJ1-5, reads DGGITQSPKYLFRKEGQNVTLSCEQNLNHDAMYWYRQDPGQGLRLIYYSQIVNDFQKGDIAEGYSVSREKKESFPLTVTSAQKNPTAFYLCASSRNRGGSNQPQHFGDGTRLSIL.

This sequence joins TRBV30 and TRBJ1-3, with no clear D. The CDR3 runs 20 residues. V lost 0 bases, J lost 2 bases, and 26 bases lay in between. From germline, CDR1 is GTSNPN and CDR2 SVGIG (reference sequence). In DNA form, the CDR3 reads TGTGCCTGGAGTGTACGTTGGCTTATCGAGGATTATGATGCTGGAAACACCATATATTTT. This translates into CAWSVRWLIEDYDAGNTIYF.

The chain employs TRBV2 and TRBJ1-4, with D maybe TRBD1 (5 bases). This CDR3 has 14 residues. Germline CDR1 SNHLY, CDR2 FYNNEI. V dropped 6 bases and J dropped 3 bases, with 11 bases sitting between them. CDR3 nucleotides: TGTGCCAGCAGCCAGGGAGGTGCTAATGAAAAACTGTTTTTT. The encoded protein is CASSQGGANEKLFF.

The V gene is TRBV18, the J gene TRBJ2-2, with 8 bases fitting TRBD2. Looked up from germline, CDR1 is KGHSH and CDR2 is LQKENI. Trimming at V came to 3 bases and at J to 6 bases, leaving 6 bases not matched to a gene. The CDR3 is made up of 15 amino acids. The CDR3 nucleotides are TGTGCCAGCTCACCTTATAGCGGGACCGCCGGGGAGCTGTTTTTT. Its protein is CASSPYSGTAGELFF.

V gene TRBV5-8 combines with J gene TRBJ2-6, with 9 nucleotides matching TRBD1. With V trimmed by 3 bases and J by 3 bases, 10 bases remained unmatched. Germline-derived CDR1 and CDR2 are SGHTS and YDEGEE. This CDR3 is built from 18 residues. The CDR3 protein is CASSSPPGQGVGANVLTF. CDR3 in DNA: TGTGCCAGCAGCTCGCCCCCGGGACAGGGAGTTGGGGCCAACGTCCTGACTTTC.

This clone occurred once. Distinct nucleotide sequences in the sample also encode this CDR3. V usage is TRBV2 and J usage is TRBJ2-1; 14 bases fit TRBD2. Per germline, CDR1 SNHLY and CDR2 FYNNEI. V dropped 6 bases and J dropped 7; count of bases not matched to a gene: 2. The CDR3 covers 14 residues. The CDR3 loop is CASRGLAGVNEQFF. CDR3 DNA sequence: TGTGCCAGCAGGGGACTAGCGGGAGTTAATGAGCAGTTCTTC.

This clone was found a few times. The rearrangement uses TRBV11-2 and TRBJ2-5, with 9 bases fitting TRBD1. This CDR3 is built from 14 residues. Germline V gene sequence: CDR1 SGHAT, CDR2 FQNNGV. V shed 5 bases, J shed 2 bases, and the junction held 3 bases outside the gene matches. CDR3: CASSGDRAQETQYF. As DNA, the CDR3 is TGTGCCAGCAGCGGGGACAGGGCGCAAGAGACCCAGTACTTC.

This clone was detected only once. This rearrangement joins TRBV6-2 or TRBV6-3 to TRBJ1-4; the match to TRBD1 covers 8 bases. Germline trimming cut 2 bases from V and 11 bases from J; bases unmatched to any gene: 13. The CDR3 has 16 residues. Germline values: CDR1 MNHEY, CDR2 SVGEGT. CDR3 nucleotide sequence: TGTGCCAGCAGTTACGGACAGGGCGGTGGTATCGGGAAACTGTTTTTT. It specifies CASSYGQGGGIGKLFF.

Notes on this clone: A read error may be the cause here, since a much bigger clone is one base away. This chain links TRBV7-9 with TRBJ1-5; TRBD1 might be the D (6 bases). This CDR3 has 14 residues. Germline lookup yields CDR1 SEHNR and CDR2 FQNEAQ (reference sequence). V gave up 5 bases and J gave up 0 bases, with 8 bases separating them. CDR3 protein: CASSHRDSNQPQHF. Here the CDR3 DNA reads TGTGCCAGCAGCCACAGGGATAGCAATCAGCCCCAGCATTTT.

The chain has TRBV9 and TRBJ2-1; possibly TRBD2 for D (5 bases). V lost 3 bases and J 7 bases, leaving 20 bases between the germline ends. The germline CDR1 and CDR2 sequences are SGDLS and YYNGEE. The CDR3 has 16 amino acids. The CDR3 DNA follows: TGTGCCAGCAGCGACGAGGGTGGGGTTTTTGGGAATGAGCAGTTCTTC. Translating it yields CASSDEGGVFGNEQFF.